What follows are 23 T cell receptor beta chains derived from one specimen sequenced in a study of shared clonotypes between healthy human individuals. Libraries were prepared by immunoSEQ multiplex PCR; TCRdb keeps only in-frame clonotypes and omits some of them. This table holds under 2,500,000 clones, almost 96% found once. The sequenced sample was naive CD4+ T cells sorted from blood. Stated subset: CD45RA+ positively selected. The receptors were gathered from a man younger than 30 in good health.

This clone was seen a handful of times. The CDR3: CASSIREGGGNQPQHF. The CDR3 nucleotides are TGTGCCAGTAGTATACGGGAAGGAGGGGGCAATCAGCCCCAGCATTTT. J is TRBJ1-5 and V is TRBV19, with D possibly being TRBD1 (5 bases). This CDR3 comprises 16 residues. Trimming took off 2 bases at V and 2 bases at J, with 13 bases between the two ends. Germline V gives CDR1 LNHDA, CDR2 SQIVND (reference sequence).

This chain uses TRBV14 with TRBJ2-7; 8 bases line up with TRBD1. Germline lookup yields CDR1 SGHDN and CDR2 FVKESK. Germline trimming cut 4 bases from V and 3 bases from J; bases unmatched to any gene: 8. This CDR3 spans 15 amino acids. The CDR3 region is CASSRSGGWVYEQYF. The CDR3 DNA sequence: TGTGCCAGCAGCCGCTCAGGGGGCTGGGTCTACGAGCAGTACTTC.

In nucleotides, the CDR3 is TGTGCCTGGAGTGTAGGAGGGGGGAACTCTGGAAACACCATATATTTT. This gives the protein CAWSVGGGNSGNTIYF. This sequence joins TRBV30 and TRBJ1-3, with D possibly TRBD1 on 6 matching bases. Germline CDR1 reads GTSNPN; CDR2 reads SVGIG (reference sequence). V lost 0 bases and J 0 bases, leaving 12 bases between the germline ends. The CDR3 is made up of 16 amino acids.

The sample holds one count of this clone. The genes are TRBV18 and TRBJ1-2, with TRBD1 as a possible D gene (6 bases). CDR1 and CDR2 from the germline V gene are KGHSH and LQKENI. Trimming took off 2 bases at V and 7 bases at J, with 14 bases between the two ends. The CDR3 is 14 residues long. The CDR3 here is CASSPVGGQAGYTF. The CDR3 coding sequence is TGTGCCAGCTCACCAGTAGGGGGGCAGGCTGGCTACACCTTC.

This clone has a handful of counts. The chain links TRBV19 to TRBJ1-1; TRBD1 is a possible D gene (6 bases). The CDR3 extends over 13 amino acids. The ends were cut back, 3 bases at V and 5 bases at J, with 10 bases in the middle. CDR1 is LNHDA and CDR2 is SQIVND in the germline V gene (reference sequence). CDR3 residues: CASSIRGRTEAFF. CDR3 sequence (DNA): TGTGCCAGTAGTATCCGGGGGCGGACTGAAGCTTTCTTT.

The rearrangement links TRBV10-1 to TRBJ1-1; maybe TRBD1 (5 bases). The CDR3 extends over 16 amino acids. Germline CDR1 is WNHNN and CDR2 is SYGVQD (reference sequence). V lost 3 bases to trimming and J lost 3 bases, with 17 bases between them. Here the CDR3 reads CASSDDRSYGDTEAFF. In DNA form, the CDR3 reads TGCGCCAGCAGTGATGACAGATCCTATGGGGACACTGAAGCTTTCTTT.

A word on this clone: This specimen includes other DNA sequences encoding the same CDR3. This chain joins TRBV18 and TRBJ1-5, with 7 bases identical to TRBD1. This CDR3 region has 15 residues. The V segment lost 3 bases and the J segment 4 bases; nucleotides outside the gene matches: 6. Germline CDR1 and CDR2: KGHSH and LQKENI. DNA for the CDR3: TGTGCCAGCTCACCCGACAGGGTGTCGAATCAGCCCCAGCATTTT. It encodes CASSPDRVSNQPQHF.

With respect to this clone: Other nucleotide sequences in the sample specify the same CDR3. The V and J genes are TRBV6-5 and TRBJ1-1; possibly TRBD1 for D (5 bases). This CDR3 contains 15 residues. Deletions cut 0 bases from V and 1 base from J, with 9 bases between. The V gene's germline CDR1 is MNHEY and CDR2 SVGAGI. In DNA, the CDR3 is TGTGCCAGCAGTTACTCGAGGCAGGGGAACACTGAAGCTTTCTTT. As protein: CASSYSRQGNTEAFF.

The J gene is TRBJ1-6, the V gene TRBV5-1; 8 bases align to TRBD1. CDR3 length equals 16 residues. V was pared by 4 bases and J by 7 bases, with 10 bases of the junction left unmatched. Germline values: CDR1 SGHRS, CDR2 YFSETQ. As DNA, the CDR3 is TGCGCCAGCAGCCCTGACAGGGGATCAACCAATTCACCCCTCCACTTT. This codes for CASSPDRGSTNSPLHF.

The chain links TRBV30 to TRBJ1-2; D remains ambiguous. Trimming stripped 4 bases from V and 2 bases from J, with 11 bases between. CDR3 length: 13 amino acids. CDR1 is GTSNPN, CDR2 SVGIG, per germline (reference sequence). CDR3 DNA sequence: TGTGCCTGGACCGAAGATTTGAACTATGGCTACACCTTC. Encoded protein: CAWTEDLNYGYTF.

V gene TRBV7-8 combines with J gene TRBJ2-5; D tentatively reads TRBD1 or TRBD2 (5 bases each). CDR1 SGHVS and CDR2 FQNEAQ come from the germline V gene. The CDR3 has 13 residues. The V gene lost 4 bases and the J gene lost 4 bases, with 10 bases spanning the gap. CDR3 in DNA: TGTGCCAGCAGCTGGACTGGGGGAGAGACCCAGTACTTC. Amino acids: CASSWTGGETQYF. Complete variable domain (other parts from reference TRBV7-8 and TRBJ2-5): GAGVSQSPRYKVAKRGQDVALRCDPISGHVSLFWYQQALGQGPEFLTYFQNEAQLDKSGLPSDRFFAERPEGSVSTLKIQRTQQEDSAVYLCASSWTGGETQYFGPGTRLLVL.

The chain's CDR3 is CASSFRFFRELEAEAFF. Here the CDR3 DNA reads TGTGCCAGCAGCTTTCGTTTTTTTCGGGAGTTGGAGGCTGAAGCTTTCTTT. The chain uses TRBV7-2 and TRBJ1-1, with D unclear. CDR3 length equals 17 residues. Deletions cut 3 bases from V and 6 bases from J, with 23 bases between. The germline V gene encodes CDR1 SGHTA and CDR2 FQGNSA. The full variable domain, with the rest looked up from reference TRBV7-2 and TRBJ1-1, is GAGVSQSPSNKVTEKGKDVELRCDPISGHTALYWYRQSLGQGLEFLIYFQGNSAPDKSGLPSDRFSAERTGGSVSTLTIQRTQQEDSAVYLCASSFRFFRELEAEAFFGQGTRLTVV.

This clone appeared once. The chain employs TRBV7-9 and TRBJ1-2; 8 nucleotides line up with TRBD1. Germline trimming cut 5 bases from V and 3 bases from J; bases unmatched to any gene: 8. The CDR3 is 15 residues long. In germline, CDR1 is SEHNR, CDR2 FQNEAQ (reference sequence). The CDR3 spells CASSQAGQVYYGYTF. The CDR3 bases are TGTGCCAGCAGCCAAGCGGGACAGGTGTACTATGGCTACACCTTC. The whole variable domain, filled in from reference TRBV7-9 and TRBJ1-2, reads DTGVSQNPRHKITKRGQNVTFRCDPISEHNRLYWYRQTLGQGPEFLTYFQNEAQLEKSRLLSDRFSAERPKGSFSTLEIQRTEQGDSAMYLCASSQAGQVYYGYTFGSGTRLTVV.

The V call is TRBV28, the J call TRBJ2-7; weak D call: TRBD1 (6 bases). The V end lost 4 bases, the J end lost 4 bases, and 17 bases lay between the germline ends. The CDR3 totals 15 residues. Germline assignment: CDR1 MDHEN and CDR2 SYDVKM. In nucleotides, the CDR3 is TGTGCCAGCAGTTCGCGACAGGCTCCCCCATACGAGCAGTACTTC. Translated, it gives CASSSRQAPPYEQYF.

The chain recombines TRBV28 with TRBJ1-2; 7 bases agree with TRBD1. The CDR3 sequence is 16 residues long. V shed 5 bases, J shed 8 bases, and the junction held 17 bases outside the gene matches. The germline CDR1 and CDR2 sequences are MDHEN and SYDVKM. The CDR3 sequence is CASSQGTRTGLKGYTF. CDR3 nucleotides: TGTGCCAGCAGTCAAGGAACGCGGACAGGATTAAAAGGCTACACCTTC.

The chain joins TRBV7-2 to TRBJ2-3; tentatively, D is TRBD2 (5 bases). V was cut by 3 bases and J by 2 bases, with 12 bases left in between. The CDR3 is 15 residues long. Looked up from germline, CDR1 is SGHTA and CDR2 is FQGNSA. Here the CDR3 reads CASSFTSGPTDTQYF. CDR3 sequence (DNA): TGTGCCAGCAGCTTTACCAGCGGACCCACAGATACGCAGTATTTT.

The genes are TRBV12-5 and TRBJ1-1; tentative D call: TRBD1 (6 bases). The CDR3 loop spans 14 amino acids. The germline CDR1 and CDR2 sequences are LGHNT and FRNRAP. V lost 6 bases and J 6 bases, leaving 17 bases between the germline ends. CDR3 protein: CASGQTTGHAEAFF. The CDR3 DNA reads as TGTGCTAGTGGCCAAACTACAGGGCACGCTGAAGCTTTCTTT.

The chain couples TRBV30 to TRBJ1-2; D remains ambiguous. V lost 3 bases and J lost 6, with 14 bases in between. CDR1 is GTSNPN, CDR2 SVGIG, per germline (reference sequence). The CDR3 length is 13 residues. CDR3 coding DNA: TGTGCCTGGAGCGCCGGAGGGTTTCATGGCTACACCTTC. It is translated as CAWSAGGFHGYTF.

This chain connects TRBV7-2 to TRBJ1-6; D is perhaps TRBD1 (5 bases). The CDR3 is 16 residues long. Trimming left V 1 base short and J 10 bases short, with 17 bases between. CDR1 SGHTA and CDR2 FQGNSA come from the germline V gene. In nucleotides, the CDR3 is TGTGCCAGCAGCTTAGTCGCGGCAGGGACTATGTCACCCCTCCACTTT. Its translation is CASSLVAAGTMSPLHF. The whole variable domain, remainder taken from reference TRBV7-2 and TRBJ1-6, is GAGVSQSPSNKVTEKGKDVELRCDPISGHTALYWYRQSLGQGLEFLIYFQGNSAPDKSGLPSDRFSAERTGGSVSTLTIQRTQQEDSAVYLCASSLVAAGTMSPLHFGNGTRLTVT.

About this clone: Additional DNA sequences in this sample encode the identical CDR3. This chain links TRBV7-9 with TRBJ2-5; 10 nucleotides agree with TRBD1. This CDR3 region has 14 residues. The germline gives CDR1 SEHNR, CDR2 FQNEAQ (reference sequence). V shed 3 bases and J 3 bases; nucleotides not matched to a gene: 1. CDR3 protein: CASSLGQGKETQYF. CDR3 coding DNA: TGTGCCAGCAGCTTGGGACAGGGGAAAGAGACCCAGTACTTC.

The rearrangement links TRBV5-1 to TRBJ2-7; D is uncertain. The V gene's germline CDR1 is SGHRS and CDR2 YFSETQ. The CDR3 contains 14 residues. The V end was cut by 5 bases, the J end by 2 bases, with 14 bases between. CDR3 protein: CASSNSGPTYEQYF. The DNA of the CDR3 is TGCGCCAGCAGTAATTCCGGTCCTACCTACGAGCAGTACTTC.

V gene TRBV29-1 combines with J gene TRBJ2-2; possibly TRBD1 for D (6 bases). CDR3 length: 15 amino acids. V gave up 6 bases and J gave up 3 bases, with 17 bases separating them. CDR1 and CDR2 (germline): SQVTM, ANQGSEA. The CDR3 sequence is CSVGSLGAHTGELFF. As DNA, the CDR3 is TGCAGCGTGGGGTCTTTGGGGGCTCACACCGGGGAGCTGTTTTTT.

The genes are TRBV6-5 and TRBJ1-4, with D possibly matching TRBD1 (5 bases). V lost 5 bases to trimming and J lost 5 bases, with 6 bases between them. Germline V lookup: CDR1 MNHEY, CDR2 SVGAGI. This CDR3 has 12 amino acids. CDR3 nucleotide sequence: TGTGCCAGCAGTCGACAGAATGAAAAACTGTTTTTT. Encoded protein: CASSRQNEKLFF.